This T cell receptor (beta chain) was captured in a study of blood T cell repertoires in COVID-19. Overall study context: The cDNA or gDNA used as material had been derived from T cells, B-cell-depleted T cells, or PBMCs.

Only a few counts were recorded for this clone. The ends were cut back, 6 bases at V and 7 bases at J, with 15 bases in the middle. The CDR3 sequence is 13 residues long. Repertoires were generated with immunoSEQ multiplex PCR, while TCRdb's copy carries only in-frame clones and drops some. Counted here are under 300,000 clones, 65% to 85% occurring once; the ten biggest clones make up roughly 3.2%. The sequenced sample consisted of PBMCs or T cells enriched from blood (not recorded which). This chain joins TRBV12-3 or TRBV12-4 and TRBJ1-1; tentative D call: TRBD1 (5 bases). The receptor was isolated from a man aged 45 to 65 who had recovered from COVID-19. CDR3 DNA sequence: TGTGCCAGCAGCGCGGGACCGAACTATGAAGCTTTCTTT. Protein sequence: CASSAGPNYEAFF.